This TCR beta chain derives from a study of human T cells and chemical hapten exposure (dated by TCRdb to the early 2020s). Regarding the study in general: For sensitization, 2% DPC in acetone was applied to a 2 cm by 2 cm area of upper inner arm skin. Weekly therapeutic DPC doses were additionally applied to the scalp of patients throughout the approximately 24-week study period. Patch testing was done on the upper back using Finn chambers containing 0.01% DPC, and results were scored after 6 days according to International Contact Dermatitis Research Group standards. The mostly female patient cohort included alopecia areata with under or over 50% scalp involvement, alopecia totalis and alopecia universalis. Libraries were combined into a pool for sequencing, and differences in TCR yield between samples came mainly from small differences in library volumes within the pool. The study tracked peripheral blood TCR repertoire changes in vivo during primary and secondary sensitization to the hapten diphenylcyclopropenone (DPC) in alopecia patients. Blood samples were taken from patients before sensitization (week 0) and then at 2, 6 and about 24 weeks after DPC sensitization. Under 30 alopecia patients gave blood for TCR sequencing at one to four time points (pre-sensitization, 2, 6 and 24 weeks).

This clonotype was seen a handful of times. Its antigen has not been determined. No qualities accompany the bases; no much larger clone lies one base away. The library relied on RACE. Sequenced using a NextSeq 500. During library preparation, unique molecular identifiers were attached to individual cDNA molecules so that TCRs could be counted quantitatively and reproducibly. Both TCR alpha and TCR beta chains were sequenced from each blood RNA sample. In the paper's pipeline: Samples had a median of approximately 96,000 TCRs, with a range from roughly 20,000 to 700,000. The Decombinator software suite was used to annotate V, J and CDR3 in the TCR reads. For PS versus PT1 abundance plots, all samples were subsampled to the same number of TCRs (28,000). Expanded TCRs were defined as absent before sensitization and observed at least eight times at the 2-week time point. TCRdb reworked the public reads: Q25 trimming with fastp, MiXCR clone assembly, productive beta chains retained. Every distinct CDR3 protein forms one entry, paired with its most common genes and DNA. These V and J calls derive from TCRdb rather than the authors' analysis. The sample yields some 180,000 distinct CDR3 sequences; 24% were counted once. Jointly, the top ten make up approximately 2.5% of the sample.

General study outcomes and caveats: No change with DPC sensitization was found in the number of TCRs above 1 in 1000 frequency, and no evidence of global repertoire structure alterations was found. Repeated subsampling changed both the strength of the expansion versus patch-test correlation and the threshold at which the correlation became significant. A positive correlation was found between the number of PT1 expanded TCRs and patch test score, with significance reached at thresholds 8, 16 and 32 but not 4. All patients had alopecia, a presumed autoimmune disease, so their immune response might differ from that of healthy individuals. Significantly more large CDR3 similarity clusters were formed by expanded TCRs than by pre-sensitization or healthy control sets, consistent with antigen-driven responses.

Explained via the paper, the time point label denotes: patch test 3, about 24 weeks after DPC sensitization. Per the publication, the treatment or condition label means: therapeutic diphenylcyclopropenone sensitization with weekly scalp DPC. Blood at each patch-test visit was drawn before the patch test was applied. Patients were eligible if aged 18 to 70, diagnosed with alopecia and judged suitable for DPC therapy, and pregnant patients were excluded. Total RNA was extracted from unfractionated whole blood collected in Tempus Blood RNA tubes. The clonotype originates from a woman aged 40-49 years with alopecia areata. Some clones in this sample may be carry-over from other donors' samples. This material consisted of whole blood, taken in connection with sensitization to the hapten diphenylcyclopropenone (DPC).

The DNA sequence is TGCAGCGTTGTTAGGGGACGGGACAGGGTTTACAATGAGCAGTTCTTC. This sequence encodes CSVVRGRDRVYNEQFF. The rearrangement combines TRBV29-1 with TRBJ2-1; the junction holds 9 bases that match TRBD1. CDR1 and CDR2, looked up from the germline V gene, are SQVTM and ANQGSEA. Reading from cysteine to phenylalanine, the CDR3 counts 16 amino acids. Only CDR3 DNA remains: 48 bases, in frame from the first base. V trim: 4 bases; J trim: 4 bases; unmatched bases: 11.